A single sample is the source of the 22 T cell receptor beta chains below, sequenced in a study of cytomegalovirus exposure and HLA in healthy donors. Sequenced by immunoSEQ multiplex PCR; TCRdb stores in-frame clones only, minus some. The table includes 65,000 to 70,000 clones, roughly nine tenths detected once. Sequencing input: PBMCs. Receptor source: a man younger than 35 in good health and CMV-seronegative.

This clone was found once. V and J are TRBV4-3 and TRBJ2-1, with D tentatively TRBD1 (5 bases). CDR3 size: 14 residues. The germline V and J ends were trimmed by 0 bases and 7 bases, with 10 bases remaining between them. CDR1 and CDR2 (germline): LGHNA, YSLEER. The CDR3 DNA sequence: TGCGCCAGCAGCCAAGATCCCAGGGCGAATGAGCAGTTCTTC. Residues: CASSQDPRANEQFF.

The CDR3 here is CASSAQRVRGTQYF. CDR3 coding DNA: TGTGCCAGCAGCGCCCAACGAGTTCGGGGGACCCAGTACTTC. The V gene is TRBV7-6, the J gene TRBJ2-5; the D gene is possibly TRBD2 (5 bases). V was clipped by 5 bases and J by 7 bases, with 17 bases between them. The CDR3 covers 14 residues. CDR1 SGHVS and CDR2 FNYEAQ come from the germline V gene.

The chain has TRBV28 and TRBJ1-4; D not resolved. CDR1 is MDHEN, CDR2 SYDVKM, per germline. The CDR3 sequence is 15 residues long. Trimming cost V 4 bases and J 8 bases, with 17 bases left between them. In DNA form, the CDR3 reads TGTGCCAGCAGTTCCGTACGAAACTCAATGGAAAAACTGTTTTTT. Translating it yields CASSSVRNSMEKLFF.

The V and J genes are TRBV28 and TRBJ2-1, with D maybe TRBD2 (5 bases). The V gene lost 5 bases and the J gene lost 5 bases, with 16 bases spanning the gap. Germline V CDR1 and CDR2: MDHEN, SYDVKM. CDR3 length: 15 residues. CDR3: CASSPWVEGNNEQFF. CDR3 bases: TGTGCCAGCAGTCCTTGGGTCGAGGGAAACAATGAGCAGTTCTTC.

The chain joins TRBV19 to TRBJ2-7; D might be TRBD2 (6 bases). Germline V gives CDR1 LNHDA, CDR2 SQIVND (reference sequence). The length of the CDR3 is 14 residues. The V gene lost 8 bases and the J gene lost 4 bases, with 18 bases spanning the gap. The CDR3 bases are TGTGCCAGTGGGACCGGGAGCTCCGAGTACGAGCAGTACTTC. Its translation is CASGTGSSEYEQYF.

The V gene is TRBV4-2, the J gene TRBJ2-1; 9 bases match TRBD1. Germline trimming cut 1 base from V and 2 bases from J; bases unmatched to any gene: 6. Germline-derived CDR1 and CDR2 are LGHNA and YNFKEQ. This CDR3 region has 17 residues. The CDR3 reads CASSQGSDRGPYNEQFF. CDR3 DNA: TGTGCCAGCAGCCAAGGATCGGACAGGGGCCCCTACAATGAGCAGTTCTTC.

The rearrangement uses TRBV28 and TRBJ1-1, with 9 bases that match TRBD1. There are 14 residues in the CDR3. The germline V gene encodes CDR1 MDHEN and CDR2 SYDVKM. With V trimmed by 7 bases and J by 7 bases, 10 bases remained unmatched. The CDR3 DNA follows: TGTGCCAGCAACTACGACAGGGGGGGGGTTGAAGCTTTCTTT. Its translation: CASNYDRGGVEAFF.

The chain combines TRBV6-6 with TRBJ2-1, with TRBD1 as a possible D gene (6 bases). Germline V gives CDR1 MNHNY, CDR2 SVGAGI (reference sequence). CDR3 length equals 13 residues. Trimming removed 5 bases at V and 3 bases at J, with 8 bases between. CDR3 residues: CASSQDSYNEQFF. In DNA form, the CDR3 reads TGTGCCAGCAGTCAGGACAGCTACAATGAGCAGTTCTTC.

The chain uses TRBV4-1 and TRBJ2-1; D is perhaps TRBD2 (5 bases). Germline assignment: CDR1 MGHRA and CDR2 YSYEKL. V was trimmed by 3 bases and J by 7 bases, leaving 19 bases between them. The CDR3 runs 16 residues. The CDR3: CASSQQALLAKNEQFF. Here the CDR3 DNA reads TGCGCCAGCAGCCAGCAGGCCCTCTTAGCGAAAAATGAGCAGTTCTTC.

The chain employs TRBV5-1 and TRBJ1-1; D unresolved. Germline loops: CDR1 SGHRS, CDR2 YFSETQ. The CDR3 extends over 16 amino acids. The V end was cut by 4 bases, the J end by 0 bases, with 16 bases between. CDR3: CASSPLLQTLNTEAFF. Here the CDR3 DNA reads TGCGCCAGCAGCCCCCTCCTTCAGACATTGAACACTGAAGCTTTCTTT.

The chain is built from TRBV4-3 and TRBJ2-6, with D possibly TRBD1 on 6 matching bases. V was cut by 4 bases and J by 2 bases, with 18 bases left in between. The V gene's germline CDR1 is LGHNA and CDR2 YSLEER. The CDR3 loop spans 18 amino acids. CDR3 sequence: CASSPGQYSSTGANVLTF. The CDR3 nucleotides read TGCGCCAGCAGCCCAGGACAGTACTCCTCCACTGGGGCCAACGTCCTGACTTTC.

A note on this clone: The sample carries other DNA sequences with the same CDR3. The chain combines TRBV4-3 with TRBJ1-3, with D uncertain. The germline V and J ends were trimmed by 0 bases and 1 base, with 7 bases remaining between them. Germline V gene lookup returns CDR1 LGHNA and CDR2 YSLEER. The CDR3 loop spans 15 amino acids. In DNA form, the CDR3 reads TGCGCCAGCAGCCAAGATAGAGGGTCTGGAAACACCATATATTTT. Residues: CASSQDRGSGNTIYF.

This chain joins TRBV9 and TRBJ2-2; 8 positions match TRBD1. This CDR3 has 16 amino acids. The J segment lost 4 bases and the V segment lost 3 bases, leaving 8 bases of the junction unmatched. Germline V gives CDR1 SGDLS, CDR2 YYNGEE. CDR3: CASSANRGEFTGELFF. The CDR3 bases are TGTGCCAGCAGCGCGAACAGGGGGGAGTTCACCGGGGAGCTGTTTTTT.

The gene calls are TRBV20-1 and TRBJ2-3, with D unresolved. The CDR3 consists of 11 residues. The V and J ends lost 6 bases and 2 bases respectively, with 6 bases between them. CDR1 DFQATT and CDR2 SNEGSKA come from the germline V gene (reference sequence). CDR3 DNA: TGCAGTGCCGAGTTCACAGATACGCAGTATTTT. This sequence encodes CSAEFTDTQYF.

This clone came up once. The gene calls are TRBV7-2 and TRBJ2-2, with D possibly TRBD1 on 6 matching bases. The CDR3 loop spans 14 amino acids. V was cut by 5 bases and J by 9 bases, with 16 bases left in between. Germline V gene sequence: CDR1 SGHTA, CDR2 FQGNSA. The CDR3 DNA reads TGTGCCAGCAGCCAACCAGGACAGCCCCGGGAGCTGTTTTTT. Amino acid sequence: CASSQPGQPRELFF.

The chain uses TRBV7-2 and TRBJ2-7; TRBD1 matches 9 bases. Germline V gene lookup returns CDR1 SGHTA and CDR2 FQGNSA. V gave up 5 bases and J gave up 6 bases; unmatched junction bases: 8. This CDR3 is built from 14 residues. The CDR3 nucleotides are TGTGCCAGCAGCAAAGGGACAGGGCCGTTCGAGCAGTACTTC. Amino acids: CASSKGTGPFEQYF.

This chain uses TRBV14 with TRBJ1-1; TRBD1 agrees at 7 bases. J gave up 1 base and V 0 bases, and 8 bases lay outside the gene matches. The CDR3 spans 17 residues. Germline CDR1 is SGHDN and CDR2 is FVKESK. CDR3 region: CASSQDNVGQTNTEAFF. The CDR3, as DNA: TGTGCCAGCAGCCAAGATAACGTGGGACAGACGAACACTGAAGCTTTCTTT. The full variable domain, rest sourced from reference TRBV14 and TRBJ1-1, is EAGVTQFPSHSVIEKGQTVTLRCDPISGHDNLYWYRRVMGKEIKFLLHFVKESKQDESGMPNNRFLAERTGGTYSTLKVQPAELEDSGVYFCASSQDNVGQTNTEAFFGQGTRLTVV.

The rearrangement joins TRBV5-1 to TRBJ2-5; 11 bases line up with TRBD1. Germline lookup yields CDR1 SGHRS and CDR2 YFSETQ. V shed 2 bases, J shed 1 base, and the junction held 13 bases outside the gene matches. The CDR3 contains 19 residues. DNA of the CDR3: TGCGCCAGCAGCTTAGACTCCTCCTGGGGACAGGGGGTCCAAGAGACCCAGTACTTC. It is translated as CASSLDSSWGQGVQETQYF.

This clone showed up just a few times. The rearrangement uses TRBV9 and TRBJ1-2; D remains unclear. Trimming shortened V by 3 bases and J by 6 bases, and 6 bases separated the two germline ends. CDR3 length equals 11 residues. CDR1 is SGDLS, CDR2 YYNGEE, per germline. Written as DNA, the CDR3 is TGTGCCAGCAGCGGCGGGGATGGCTACACCTTC. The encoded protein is CASSGGDGYTF.

The CDR3 bases are TGTGCTAGTGGTCTCACGGACACCGGGGAGCTGTTTTTT. The encoded protein is CASGLTDTGELFF. This chain links TRBV12-5 with TRBJ2-2; D remains ambiguous. The germline CDR1 and CDR2 sequences are LGHNT and FRNRAP. The length of the CDR3 is 13 residues. With 5 bases removed from V and 3 bases from J, the gap between germline ends came to 7 bases.

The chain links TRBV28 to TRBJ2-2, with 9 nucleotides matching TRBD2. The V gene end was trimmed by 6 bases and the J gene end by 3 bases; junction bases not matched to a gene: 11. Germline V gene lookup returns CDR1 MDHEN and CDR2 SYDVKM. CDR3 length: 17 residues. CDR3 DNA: TGTGCCAGCAGACAGTGGGCGGGAGGGCCGGACACCGGGGAGCTGTTTTTT. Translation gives CASRQWAGGPDTGELFF.

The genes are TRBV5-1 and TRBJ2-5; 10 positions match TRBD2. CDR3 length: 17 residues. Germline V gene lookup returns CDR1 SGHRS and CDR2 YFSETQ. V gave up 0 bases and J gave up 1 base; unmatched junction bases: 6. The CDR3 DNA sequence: TGCGCCAGCAGCTTGGAAGGGCTAGCGGGAGCCCAAGAGACCCAGTACTTC. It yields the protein CASSLEGLAGAQETQYF.